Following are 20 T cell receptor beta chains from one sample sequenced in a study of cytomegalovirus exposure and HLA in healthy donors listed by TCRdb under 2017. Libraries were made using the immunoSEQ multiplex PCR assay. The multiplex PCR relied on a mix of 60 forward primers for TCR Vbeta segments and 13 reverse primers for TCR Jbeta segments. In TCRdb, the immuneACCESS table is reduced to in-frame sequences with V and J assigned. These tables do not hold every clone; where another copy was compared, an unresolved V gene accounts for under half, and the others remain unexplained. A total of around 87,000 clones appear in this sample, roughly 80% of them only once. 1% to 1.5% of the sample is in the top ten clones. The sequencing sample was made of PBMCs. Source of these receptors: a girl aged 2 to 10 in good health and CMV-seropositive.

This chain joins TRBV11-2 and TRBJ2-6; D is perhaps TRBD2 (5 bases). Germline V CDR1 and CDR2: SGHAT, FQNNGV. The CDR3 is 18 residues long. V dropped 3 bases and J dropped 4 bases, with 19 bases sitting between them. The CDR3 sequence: CASSLGSFFGSGANVLTF. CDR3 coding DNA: TGTGCCAGCAGCTTGGGGAGCTTCTTTGGTTCCGGGGCCAACGTCCTGACTTTC.

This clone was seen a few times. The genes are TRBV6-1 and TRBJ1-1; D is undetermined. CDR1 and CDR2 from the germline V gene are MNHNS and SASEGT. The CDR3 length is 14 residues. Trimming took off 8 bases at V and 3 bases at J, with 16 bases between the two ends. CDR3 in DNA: TGTGCCAGCGGGCGAGAAAACGGGGACACTGAAGCTTTCTTT. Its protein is CASGRENGDTEAFF.

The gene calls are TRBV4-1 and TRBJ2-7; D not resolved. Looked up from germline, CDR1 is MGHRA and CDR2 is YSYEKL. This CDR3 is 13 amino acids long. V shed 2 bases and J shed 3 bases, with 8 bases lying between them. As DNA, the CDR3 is TGCGCCAGCAGCCAAACTGTAAACTACGAGCAGTACTTC. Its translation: CASSQTVNYEQYF.

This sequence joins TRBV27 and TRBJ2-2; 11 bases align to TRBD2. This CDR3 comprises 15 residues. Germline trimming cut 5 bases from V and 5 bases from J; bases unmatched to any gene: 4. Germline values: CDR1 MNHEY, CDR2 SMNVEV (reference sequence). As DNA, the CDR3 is TGTGCCAGCAGTCGTTGGACTAGCGGGACCGGGGAGCTGTTTTTT. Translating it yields CASSRWTSGTGELFF.

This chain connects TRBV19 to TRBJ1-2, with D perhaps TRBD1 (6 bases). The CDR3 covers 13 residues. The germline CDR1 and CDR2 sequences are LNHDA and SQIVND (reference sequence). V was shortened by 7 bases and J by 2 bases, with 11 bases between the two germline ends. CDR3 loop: CASTGQGNYGYTF. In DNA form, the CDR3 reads TGTGCCAGTACCGGGCAGGGGAACTATGGCTACACCTTC.

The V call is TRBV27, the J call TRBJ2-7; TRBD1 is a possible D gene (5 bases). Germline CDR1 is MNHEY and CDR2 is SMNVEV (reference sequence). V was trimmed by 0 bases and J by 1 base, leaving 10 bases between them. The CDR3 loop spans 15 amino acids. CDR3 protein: CASSLSLAGSYEQYF. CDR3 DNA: TGTGCCAGCAGTTTATCTTTGGCAGGGTCCTACGAGCAGTACTTC.

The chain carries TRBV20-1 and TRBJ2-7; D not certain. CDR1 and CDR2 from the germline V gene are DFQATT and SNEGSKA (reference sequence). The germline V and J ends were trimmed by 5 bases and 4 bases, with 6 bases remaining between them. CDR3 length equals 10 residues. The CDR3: CSAEYYEQYF. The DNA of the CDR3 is TGCAGTGCTGAGTATTACGAGCAGTACTTC.

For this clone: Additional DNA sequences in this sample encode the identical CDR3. This chain's CDR3 is CASSPSYEQYF. The CDR3 nucleotides are TGTGCCAGCAGCCCGAGTTACGAGCAGTACTTC. The chain links TRBV7-2 to TRBJ2-7; D is undetermined. Germline V gene lookup returns CDR1 SGHTA and CDR2 FQGNSA. The CDR3 extends over 11 amino acids. Deletions cut 5 bases from V and 4 bases from J, with 6 bases between. Using reference TRBV7-2 and TRBJ2-7 for the parts outside the CDR3, the full variable domain is GAGVSQSPSNKVTEKGKDVELRCDPISGHTALYWYRQSLGQGLEFLIYFQGNSAPDKSGLPSDRFSAERTGGSVSTLTIQRTQQEDSAVYLCASSPSYEQYFGPGTRLTVT.

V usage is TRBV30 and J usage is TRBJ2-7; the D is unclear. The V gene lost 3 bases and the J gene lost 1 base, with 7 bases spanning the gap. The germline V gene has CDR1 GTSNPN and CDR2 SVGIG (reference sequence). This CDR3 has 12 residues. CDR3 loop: CAWSTSSYEQYF. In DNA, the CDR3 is TGTGCCTGGAGCACAAGTTCCTACGAGCAGTACTTC.

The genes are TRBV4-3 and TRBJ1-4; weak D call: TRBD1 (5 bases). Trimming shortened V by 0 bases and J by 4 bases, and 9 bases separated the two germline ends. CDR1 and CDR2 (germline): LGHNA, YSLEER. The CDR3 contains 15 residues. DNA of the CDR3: TGCGCCAGCAGCCAAGATCCAAGGGGTAATGAAAAACTGTTTTTT. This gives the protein CASSQDPRGNEKLFF.

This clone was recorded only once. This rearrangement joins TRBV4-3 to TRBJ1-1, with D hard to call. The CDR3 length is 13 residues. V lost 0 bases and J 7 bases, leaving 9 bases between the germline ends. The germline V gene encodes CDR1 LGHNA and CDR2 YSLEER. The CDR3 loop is CASSQERGVEAFF. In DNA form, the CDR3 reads TGCGCCAGCAGCCAAGAACGGGGAGTTGAAGCTTTCTTT.

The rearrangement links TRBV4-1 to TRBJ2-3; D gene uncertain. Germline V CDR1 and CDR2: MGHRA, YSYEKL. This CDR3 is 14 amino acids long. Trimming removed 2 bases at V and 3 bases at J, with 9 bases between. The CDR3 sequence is CASSQPLRTDTQYF. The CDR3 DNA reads TGCGCCAGCAGCCAACCCCTGAGAACAGATACGCAGTATTTT.

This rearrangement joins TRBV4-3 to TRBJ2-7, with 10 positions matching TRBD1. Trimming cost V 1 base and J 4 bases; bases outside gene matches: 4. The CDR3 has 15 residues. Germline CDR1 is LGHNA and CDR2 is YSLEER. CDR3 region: CASSQADRGTYEQYF. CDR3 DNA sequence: TGCGCCAGCAGCCAAGCGGACAGGGGGACTTACGAGCAGTACTTC.

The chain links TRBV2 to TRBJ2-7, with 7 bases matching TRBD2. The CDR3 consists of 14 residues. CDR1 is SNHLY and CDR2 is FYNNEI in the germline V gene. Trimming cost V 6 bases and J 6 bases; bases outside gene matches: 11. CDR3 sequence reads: CASRTDAGVPEQYF. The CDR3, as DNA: TGTGCCAGCAGAACTGACGCGGGAGTACCCGAGCAGTACTTC.

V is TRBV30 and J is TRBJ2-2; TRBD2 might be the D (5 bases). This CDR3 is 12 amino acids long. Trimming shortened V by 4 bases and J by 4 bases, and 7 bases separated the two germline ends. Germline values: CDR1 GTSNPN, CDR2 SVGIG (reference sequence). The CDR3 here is CAWTGSTGELFF. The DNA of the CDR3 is TGTGCCTGGACGGGATCCACCGGGGAGCTGTTTTTT.

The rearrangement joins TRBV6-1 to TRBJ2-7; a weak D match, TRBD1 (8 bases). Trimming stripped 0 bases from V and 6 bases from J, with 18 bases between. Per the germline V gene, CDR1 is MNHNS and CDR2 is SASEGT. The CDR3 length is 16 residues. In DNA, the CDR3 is TGTGCCAGCAGTGAAGCTGCGGACAGGGAGGGGGGCGAGCAGTACTTC. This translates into CASSEAADREGGEQYF.

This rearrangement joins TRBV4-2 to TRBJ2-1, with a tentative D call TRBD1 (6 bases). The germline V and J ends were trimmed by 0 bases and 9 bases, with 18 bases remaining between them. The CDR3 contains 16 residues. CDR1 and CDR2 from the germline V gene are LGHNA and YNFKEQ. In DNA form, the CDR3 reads TGTGCCAGCAGCCAAGAGGGCAACAGGGATTCCACTGAGCAGTTCTTC. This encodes CASSQEGNRDSTEQFF.

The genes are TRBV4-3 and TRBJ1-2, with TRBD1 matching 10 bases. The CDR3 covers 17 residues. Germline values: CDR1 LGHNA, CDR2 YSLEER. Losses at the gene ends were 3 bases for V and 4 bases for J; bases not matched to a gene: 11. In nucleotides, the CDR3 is TGCGCCAGCAGCCAGAGCCCCGGGACAGGGGATTCCTATGGCTACACCTTC. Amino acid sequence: CASSQSPGTGDSYGYTF.

The CDR3 protein is CASSRRTPEGEQYF. The CDR3 nucleotides read TGTGCCAGCAGCCGACGAACCCCGGAGGGCGAGCAGTACTTC. V usage is TRBV27 and J usage is TRBJ2-7, with D perhaps matching TRBD2 (6 bases). The CDR3 runs 14 residues. Germline CDR1 MNHEY, CDR2 SMNVEV (reference sequence). The V gene lost 6 bases and the J gene lost 6 bases, with 18 bases spanning the gap.

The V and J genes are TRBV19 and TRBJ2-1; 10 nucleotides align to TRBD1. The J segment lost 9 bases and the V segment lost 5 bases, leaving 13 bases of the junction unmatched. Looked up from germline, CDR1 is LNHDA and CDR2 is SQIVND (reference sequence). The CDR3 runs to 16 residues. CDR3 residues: CASSASTGTGAFEQFF. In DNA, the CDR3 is TGTGCCAGTAGTGCCTCAACCGGGACAGGGGCTTTTGAGCAGTTCTTC.